This TCR beta chain stems from a study of cytomegalovirus exposure and HLA in healthy donors. Study information: Unique TCR beta sequences numbering approximately 120 million came from 150 million to 200 million T cells in an earlier analysis. Notes on the study in general: Cytomegalovirus association was assigned to approximately 180 TCR beta chains. Presence/absence analyses assumed roughly uniform sequencing depth across donors.

There were likely unrecorded immune exposures, though donors were nominally healthy when sampled. Germline CDR1 reads SGHRS; CDR2 reads YFSETQ. The V end was cut by 4 bases, the J end by 5 bases, with 15 bases between. The CDR3 totals 15 residues. Both 60 Vbeta primers and 13 Jbeta primers went into the PCR. TCRdb's copy holds only in-frame clones and misses some; the assay was immunoSEQ multiplex PCR. The sample records 130,000 to 150,000 clones, around 84% being singletons. In regard to this clone: Its specificity is not known.

This chain uses TRBV5-1 with TRBJ1-4; no firm D call. The sample comprised PBMCs. The sequence came from a man between 40 and 49 years old in good health and CMV-seropositive. The CDR3 loop reads CASSVDGSPNEKLFF. The CDR3 nucleotides read TGCGCCAGCAGCGTGGACGGGTCCCCAAATGAAAAACTGTTTTTT.